This T cell receptor (beta chain) was sequenced in a study of T cell repertoires in ileal Crohn's disease (dated by TCRdb to the late 2010s). Some background on the complete study: The median duration of disease was about 7.3 years, and at the time of surgery around 35% of patients were active smokers. TCR repertoire analysis was done in 50 or so Crohn's disease patients from a prospective multicentre cohort. Roughly half of the patients were given postoperative therapy, with under 12 receiving thiopurines and 18 receiving anti-TNF agents. A total of roughly 170 mucosal samples from 57 patients were sequenced, collected from several sites on the surgical specimen and at postoperative endoscopy. All patients had surgery for a complication: stricturing disease in around 61% and penetrating disease in roughly 39%. Running in parallel with the study was a multicentre cohort set up to find predictors of early endoscopic recurrence following ileocolonic resection. Endoscopic postoperative recurrence was defined by a Rutgeerts score above i0. Results and caveats for the whole study, not just this receptor: Compared with CD4 T cells, sorted CD8 T cells held more high-frequency clones, which suggests that the mucosal expansions were mostly CD8. Patients who were active smokers at surgery had a significantly higher proportion of clonal expansions than non-smokers (approximately 26% vs 17%, p=0.02). Endoscopic recurrence was found to be associated with higher high-frequency clone percentages at surgery, and recurrence was observed in all patients with clonality above 26.8% (18/57). Only a subgroup of patients, of unstated size, had mucosal CD4 and CD8 T cells sorted and sequenced.

As encoded in the germline V gene, CDR1 is MRHNA while CDR2 is SNTAGT. Reading from cysteine to phenylalanine, the CDR3 counts 23 amino acids. Here the CDR3 DNA is all that survives: 69 bases in frame from base 1. Cut back by 0 bases and 0 bases, the V and J ends lie 27 bases apart. To be eligible, patients had to be adults with ileal or ileocolonic Crohn's disease and an indication for ileocolonic resection. Whole ileal mucosal biopsies were kept frozen at -80 degrees C prior to DNA extraction. Genomic DNA was extracted from frozen whole biopsies with a TRizol-based method and quantified on a NanoDrop 2000 spectrophotometer. Approximately 550 nanograms of biopsy DNA per sample were submitted for commercial TCRB immunosequencing. Adaptive Biotechnology amplified CDR3 regions from genomic DNA with a two-step multiplex PCR that controlled for amplification bias. Primers for every V and J gene segment were used in the first PCR, and barcodes and Illumina adapters were added in the second PCR. An Illumina instrument was used to sequence the CDR3 libraries. Regarding the original processing steps: Analysis combined the vendor-provided pipelines with custom analysis of raw data in R/Bioconductor under R version 3.3.0. Clonality, which ranges from 0 to 1, was calculated as the inverse of the normalised Shannon entropy across all productive clones. High-frequency clones were defined as the share of the repertoire occupied by the top 100 clones, with only clones passing a 95% confidence test being retained. Repertoire diversity was measured with the Simpson index, and overlap between samples was measured with the Morisita-Horn index. In its TCRdb copy, this immuneACCESS table keeps in-frame sequences only and misses some clones. Where compared with another copy, unresolved V genes explain less than half of these, and the others have no known cause. D and trimming were read from the DNA, whereas the V and J calls and clone size are those reported in that table. Counted in this sample were roughly 13,000 clones; about 82% of them appeared once. The ten biggest clones cover around 5.8% of the sample.

In the case of this clone: Its specific antigen is unknown. No clone much larger than this one lies a single base away; base qualities are absent.

This receptor chain uses TRBV6-4 and TRBJ2-6; TRBD1 could be the D gene, as 5 bases match. The sequenced sample was ileal tissue. The source of this sequence is an adult with Crohn's disease. The DNA sequence is TGTGCCAGCAGTGACTCACCAGGGTCTGGGCCGCTTTACCCCCTCTCTGGGGCCAACGTCCTGACTTTC. This yields the protein CASSDSPGSGPLYPLSGANVLTF.